This TCR beta chain was recorded in a study of T-cell reconstitution after alpha-beta-depleted transplantation in children. This clonotype has more than one count but fewer than ten. Between the trimmed V and J ends, which lost 4 bases and 4 bases, there was a span of 23 bases. This CDR3 is 18 amino acids long. The germline gives CDR1 MNHEY, CDR2 SVGAGI. A library of TCRbeta sequences, prepared with unique molecular identifiers, was generated. TCRdb processed the PCR reads anew with MiXCR; each CDR3 protein has one entry. The profile covers about 400,000 distinct CDR3 sequences, with about a fifth appearing a single time and 3.8% taken by the ten largest.

The sequence was obtained from a human donor who donated a stem cell graft to a child with acute myeloid leukemia. This chain links TRBV6-5 with TRBJ2-1; D is perhaps TRBD2 (6 bases). Sequences were derived from PBMCs from the stem cell graft donor, sampled from the stem cell graft. The CDR3 nucleotides read TGTGCCAGCAGTTCACACGGATCCGGGACCGCGGGGTACAATGAGCAGTTCTTC. As protein: CASSSHGSGTAGYNEQFF.